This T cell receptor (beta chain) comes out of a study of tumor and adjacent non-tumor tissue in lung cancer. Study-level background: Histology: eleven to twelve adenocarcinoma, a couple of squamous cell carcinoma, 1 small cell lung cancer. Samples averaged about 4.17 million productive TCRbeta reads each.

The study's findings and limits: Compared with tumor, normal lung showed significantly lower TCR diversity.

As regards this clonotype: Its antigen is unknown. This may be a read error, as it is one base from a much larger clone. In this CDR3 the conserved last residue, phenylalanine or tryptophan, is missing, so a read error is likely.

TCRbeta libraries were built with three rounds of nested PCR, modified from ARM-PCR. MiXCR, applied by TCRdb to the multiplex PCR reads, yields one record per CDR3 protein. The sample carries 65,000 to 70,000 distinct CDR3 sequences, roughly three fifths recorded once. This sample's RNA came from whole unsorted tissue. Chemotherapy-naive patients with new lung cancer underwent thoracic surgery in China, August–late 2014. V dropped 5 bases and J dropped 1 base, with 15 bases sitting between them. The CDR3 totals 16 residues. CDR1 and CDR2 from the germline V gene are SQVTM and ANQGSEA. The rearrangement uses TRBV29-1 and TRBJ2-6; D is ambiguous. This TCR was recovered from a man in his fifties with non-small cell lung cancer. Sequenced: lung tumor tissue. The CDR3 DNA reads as TGCAGCGTTACTTCCGGTGACGCATCTGGGGCCAACGTCCTGACTATC. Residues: CSVTSGDASGANVLTI.